This TCR beta chain was sequenced for a study of control samples from healthy donors and cancer patients. The CDR3 extends over 14 amino acids. The V gene lost 4 bases and the J gene lost 0 bases, with 10 bases spanning the gap. Germline V gene data show CDR1 as SGHRS and CDR2 as YFSETQ. Profiled with immunoSEQ multiplex PCR; TCRdb holds only in-frame clones, not every one. Among approximately 79,000 clones, 75% to 90% were seen once, and the ten largest hold more than 7%. This chain joins TRBV5-1 and TRBJ2-5; D unresolved. The sequenced sample was blood. This TCR came from a man aged 45 to 65 in good health. In DNA, the CDR3 is TGCGCCAGCAGCCATCGGTCCGACCAAGAGACCCAGTACTTC. Its protein is CASSHRSDQETQYF.